Shown below are 32 T cell receptor beta chains from a single sample sequenced in a study of blood T cell repertoires in COVID-19. Data came from immunoSEQ multiplex PCR; TCRdb stores just in-frame clones and leaves some out. The data contain tens of thousands of clones, over 75% of them singletons. What was sequenced was peripheral blood. The receptors here all came from a woman aged 55-70 years with acute or convalescent COVID-19.

The V gene is TRBV14, the J gene TRBJ2-3; D is unresolved. Trimming took 0 bases from V and 4 from J, leaving 11 bases between them. This CDR3 has 15 amino acids. CDR1 is SGHDN and CDR2 is FVKESK in the germline V gene. The CDR3 DNA follows: TGTGCCAGCAGCCAAGATATTCCGTGGCCAGATACGCAGTATTTT. Translation: CASSQDIPWPDTQYF.

The rearrangement uses TRBV7-3 and TRBJ2-1; D is unclear. Germline V gene data show CDR1 as SGHTA and CDR2 as FQGTGA. The length of the CDR3 is 13 residues. The V end was cut by 3 bases, the J end by 4 bases, with 7 bases between. This CDR3 reads CASSLASYNEQFF. The CDR3 DNA reads TGTGCCAGCAGCTTGGCTAGTTACAATGAGCAGTTCTTC.

This chain joins TRBV6-2 or TRBV6-3 and TRBJ1-2; tentative D call: TRBD1 (5 bases). The ends were cut back, 5 bases at V and 8 bases at J, with 15 bases in the middle. Germline CDR1 reads MNHEY; CDR2 reads SVGEGT. This CDR3 is built from 13 residues. The CDR3 coding sequence is TGTGCCAGCAGTGAGGAGGGGCTTGAAGGCTACACCTTC. It codes for CASSEEGLEGYTF.

This chain links TRBV6-1 with TRBJ2-7; 8 bases align to TRBD1. V dropped 2 bases and J dropped 7; count of bases not matched to a gene: 4. The CDR3 length is 13 residues. Germline V gene lookup returns CDR1 MNHNS and CDR2 SASEGT. CDR3 sequence: CASSERQGIEQYF. The CDR3 DNA reads as TGTGCCAGCAGTGAAAGACAGGGGATTGAGCAGTACTTC.

This sequence joins TRBV5-8 and TRBJ2-7, with a tentative D call TRBD1 (5 bases). CDR3 size: 12 residues. Trimming cost V 2 bases and J 4 bases, with 7 bases left between them. Per germline, CDR1 SGHTS and CDR2 YDEGEE. In DNA, the CDR3 is TGTGCCAGCAGCTTTGACAGTTACGAGCAGTACTTC. Translated, it gives CASSFDSYEQYF.

V gene TRBV3-1 (or the pseudogene TRBV3-2) combines with J gene TRBJ1-3, with a weak D call TRBD1 (6 bases). This CDR3 is 14 amino acids long. The germline V gene has CDR1 LGHDT and CDR2 YNNKEL (reference sequence). V was trimmed by 9 bases and J by 4 bases, leaving 16 bases between them. CDR3 DNA: TGTGCCAGTGTGTCCAGGGGAAACGGAAACACCATATATTTT. Amino acid sequence: CASVSRGNGNTIYF.

The rearrangement uses TRBV19 and TRBJ2-1, with TRBD1 matching over 10 bases. The V segment lost 8 bases and the J segment 8 bases; nucleotides outside the gene matches: 6. The CDR3 sequence is 13 residues long. Germline V lookup: CDR1 LNHDA, CDR2 SQIVND (reference sequence). CDR3 sequence (DNA): TGTGCCAGTCGGGACAGGGGATTGGATGAGCAGTTCTTC. Encoded protein: CASRDRGLDEQFF.

The chain combines TRBV6-2 or TRBV6-3 with TRBJ2-2, with 11 nucleotides matching TRBD1. The CDR3 consists of 16 residues. Germline V gene lookup returns CDR1 MNHEY and CDR2 SVGEGT. With V trimmed by 6 bases and J by 6 bases, 9 bases remained unmatched. The CDR3 nucleotides are TGTGCCAGCAGCCCCGGGACAGGGGGAATCGCCGGGGAGCTGTTTTTT. Translation gives CASSPGTGGIAGELFF.

This chain connects TRBV6-5 to TRBJ1-2; maybe TRBD1 (6 bases). The CDR3 loop spans 13 amino acids. V was pared by 5 bases and J by 8 bases, with 15 bases between. The germline CDR1 and CDR2 sequences are MNHEY and SVGAGI. The CDR3 protein is CASSPRGGRGYTF. CDR3 bases: TGTGCCAGCAGTCCCAGGGGTGGAAGGGGCTACACCTTC.

V is TRBV6-4 and J is TRBJ2-3; 10 nucleotides agree with TRBD1. The CDR3 totals 13 residues. CDR1 MRHNA and CDR2 SNTAGT come from the germline V gene. V was pared by 10 bases and J by 4 bases, with 5 bases of the junction left unmatched. The CDR3: CATGTGEADTQYF. The CDR3 DNA reads TGTGCCACCGGGACAGGGGAGGCAGATACGCAGTATTTT.

The V gene is TRBV6-5, the J gene TRBJ1-1, with D uncertain. V was cut by 6 bases and J by 1 base, with 12 bases left in between. CDR3 length: 14 amino acids. Per the germline V gene, CDR1 is MNHEY and CDR2 is SVGAGI. The CDR3 loop reads CASRILTGNTEAFF. The CDR3 nucleotides read TGTGCCAGCAGAATACTGACGGGGAACACTGAAGCTTTCTTT.

This chain links TRBV6-1 with TRBJ2-2; possibly TRBD1 for D (5 bases). Germline CDR1 and CDR2: MNHNS and SASEGT. The CDR3 extends over 14 amino acids. V gave up 3 bases and J gave up 2 bases, with 7 bases separating them. This CDR3 is CASSDQGNTGELFF. The CDR3 coding sequence is TGTGCCAGCAGTGACCAGGGTAACACCGGGGAGCTGTTTTTT.

This chain links TRBV5-1 with TRBJ2-5; 8 bases are a match to TRBD1. The length of the CDR3 is 15 residues. The trim removed 4 bases at V and 5 bases at J, leaving 10 bases unmatched. Germline CDR1 and CDR2: SGHRS and YFSETQ. In nucleotides, the CDR3 is TGCGCCAGCAGCCTCGGGACAGGAGCGATGGAGACCCAGTACTTC. Its protein is CASSLGTGAMETQYF.

This chain joins TRBV2 and TRBJ1-1; D unclear. Germline V gene data show CDR1 as SNHLY and CDR2 as FYNNEI. V gave up 3 bases and J gave up 8 bases, with 4 bases separating them. The CDR3 runs to 10 residues. For the CDR3, the DNA is TGTGCCAGCAGTGACCGGGAAGCTTTCTTT. Translation: CASSDREAFF.

CDR3 residues: CASSQESWTTGGSEAFF. Here the CDR3 DNA reads TGTGCCAGCAGCCAAGAATCATGGACCACAGGGGGTTCTGAAGCTTTCTTT. The rearrangement joins TRBV3-1 (or the pseudogene TRBV3-2) to TRBJ1-1, with 8 bases fitting TRBD1. V dropped 0 bases and J dropped 6; count of bases not matched to a gene: 12. The CDR3 sequence is 17 residues long. CDR1 and CDR2 (germline): LGHDT, YNNKEL (reference sequence).

The chain couples TRBV2 to TRBJ1-2; 7 nucleotides align to TRBD1. Losses at the gene ends were 5 bases for V and 7 bases for J; bases not matched to a gene: 19. CDR1 is SNHLY, CDR2 FYNNEI, per germline. The CDR3 runs to 17 residues. CDR3 sequence (DNA): TGTGCCAGCAGTCCAACCAAAGGGACAGTGGGCCCAATTGGCTACACCTTC. Residues: CASSPTKGTVGPIGYTF.

The V and J genes are TRBV7-8 and TRBJ2-5, with a weak D call TRBD2 (7 bases). The length of the CDR3 is 14 residues. Germline V gene sequence: CDR1 SGHVS, CDR2 FQNEAQ. V shed 2 bases and J shed 5 bases, with 12 bases lying between them. DNA for the CDR3: TGTGCCAGCAGCTTAAGGGGGGAGGGGGAGACCCAGTACTTC. Translating it yields CASSLRGEGETQYF. The full variable domain, with the rest looked up from reference TRBV7-8 and TRBJ2-5, is GAGVSQSPRYKVAKRGQDVALRCDPISGHVSLFWYQQALGQGPEFLTYFQNEAQLDKSGLPSDRFFAERPEGSVSTLKIQRTQQEDSAVYLCASSLRGEGETQYFGPGTRLLVL.

CDR3 bases: TGTGCCAGCAGCTTAGCTCACAGACAGGGGTATGGCTACACCTTC. Its translation is CASSLAHRQGYGYTF. V usage is TRBV13 and J usage is TRBJ1-2, with 8 bases fitting TRBD1. This CDR3 region has 15 residues. Germline loops: CDR1 PRHDT, CDR2 FYEKMQ (reference sequence). Losses at the gene ends were 1 base for V and 5 bases for J; bases not matched to a gene: 6. Variable domain in full (rest from reference TRBV13 and TRBJ1-2): AAGVIQSPRHLIKEKRETATLKCYPIPRHDTVYWYQQGPGQDPQFLISFYEKMQSDKGSIPDRFSAQQFSDYHSELNMSSLELGDSALYFCASSLAHRQGYGYTFGSGTRLTVV.

In its sample, this clone was seen a few times. The chain joins TRBV5-1 to TRBJ2-2; 10 positions match TRBD1. CDR1 is SGHRS and CDR2 is YFSETQ in the germline V gene. The CDR3 is 17 residues long. J was trimmed by 5 bases and V by 0 bases; bases with no gene match: 7. CDR3 sequence (DNA): TGCGCCAGCAGCTTGGGACAGGGGGCGCAGTGGACCGGGGAGCTGTTTTTT. This sequence encodes CASSLGQGAQWTGELFF.

The chain combines TRBV11-2 with TRBJ2-7; the D gene is possibly TRBD1 (5 bases). The germline CDR1 and CDR2 sequences are SGHAT and FQNNGV. The V and J ends lost 3 bases and 4 bases respectively, with 7 bases between them. This CDR3 spans 12 amino acids. The CDR3 nucleotides are TGTGCCAGCAGCTTCTCAGGGTACGAGCAGTACTTC. Protein sequence: CASSFSGYEQYF.

The chain uses TRBV15 and TRBJ2-7; possibly TRBD2 for D (5 bases). The CDR3 loop spans 14 amino acids. The germline gives CDR1 LNHNV, CDR2 YYDKDF (reference sequence). Trimming left V 1 base short and J 4 bases short, with 11 bases between. Written as DNA, the CDR3 is TGTGCCACCAGCAGAGTAGAAAGCGGATACGAGCAGTACTTC. It yields the protein CATSRVESGYEQYF.

This clone was seen only once. This chain joins TRBV11-2 and TRBJ2-6; no firm D call. The V gene's germline CDR1 is SGHAT and CDR2 FQNNGV. The CDR3 covers 15 residues. V was pared by 3 bases and J by 2 bases, with 8 bases between. CDR3 sequence reads: CASSFGLPGANVLTF. CDR3 in DNA: TGTGCCAGCAGCTTTGGGCTTCCTGGGGCCAACGTCCTGACTTTC.

The V and J genes are TRBV6-5 and TRBJ1-1; D gene unclear. The germline gives CDR1 MNHEY, CDR2 SVGAGI. The CDR3 totals 11 residues. The V and J ends lost 6 bases and 8 bases respectively, with 10 bases between them. Here the CDR3 DNA reads TGTGCCAGCAGCGCGCTACTAGAAGCTTTCTTT. Translated: CASSALLEAFF.

This chain links TRBV27 with TRBJ2-6; tentatively, D is TRBD1 (6 bases). From germline, CDR1 is MNHEY and CDR2 SMNVEV (reference sequence). Deletions cut 1 base from V and 0 bases from J, with 13 bases between. The CDR3 is made up of 18 amino acids. The CDR3 loop is CASSLFTGKNSGANVLTF. The CDR3 region has the DNA TGTGCCAGCAGTTTATTTACAGGGAAGAACTCTGGGGCCAACGTCCTGACTTTC.

The sample holds one count of this clone. The chain combines TRBV5-1 with TRBJ1-3; 10 nucleotides agree with TRBD1. Looked up from germline, CDR1 is SGHRS and CDR2 is YFSETQ. The trim removed 4 bases at V and 0 bases at J, leaving 4 bases unmatched. The CDR3 length is 16 residues. CDR3 nucleotides: TGCGCCAGCAGCGGGACAGGGGCCAGCTCTGGAAACACCATATATTTT. It codes for CASSGTGASSGNTIYF.

This chain uses TRBV3-1 (or the pseudogene TRBV3-2) with TRBJ2-2, with 7 bases lining up with TRBD2. Germline CDR1 is LGHDT and CDR2 is YNNKEL (reference sequence). V lost 2 bases and J lost 1; bases outside the gene matches: 4. The CDR3 sequence is 16 residues long. The CDR3 nucleotides are TGTGCCAGCAGCCAATTGGGACTACAGAACACCGGGGAGCTGTTTTTT. Encoded protein: CASSQLGLQNTGELFF.

This chain links TRBV5-5 with TRBJ1-1; weak D call: TRBD1 (5 bases). The CDR3 runs to 13 residues. V was clipped by 4 bases and J by 8 bases, with 15 bases between them. Germline assignment: CDR1 SGHKS and CDR2 YYEKEE (reference sequence). The CDR3, as DNA: TGTGCCAGCAGCCGGCACCAGGGTACCGAAGCTTTCTTT. This translates into CASSRHQGTEAFF.

The genes are TRBV5-6 and TRBJ1-4; 11 bases fit TRBD1. The length of the CDR3 is 15 residues. Germline CDR1 SGHDT, CDR2 YYEEEE. With 0 bases clipped from V and 8 bases from J, the junction kept 3 bases outside the gene matches. Here the CDR3 DNA reads TGTGCCAGCAGCTTGGGGACAGGGGGCAGAGAAAAACTGTTTTTT. Its translation is CASSLGTGGREKLFF.

The chain links TRBV15 to TRBJ1-6; no reliable D call. The CDR3 totals 16 residues. Germline V gene sequence: CDR1 LNHNV, CDR2 YYDKDF (reference sequence). V was cut by 1 base and J by 6 bases, with 13 bases left in between. The CDR3 nucleotides are TGTGCCACCAGCAGAGGGGAGATCCAAGTTAATTCACCCCTCCACTTT. Its protein is CATSRGEIQVNSPLHF.

The chain employs TRBV29-1 and TRBJ1-2; D gene unclear. The germline V gene has CDR1 SQVTM and CDR2 ANQGSEA. V lost 6 bases, J lost 6 bases, and 14 bases lay in between. This CDR3 contains 12 residues. The CDR3 protein is CSVSPGVDGYTF. DNA for the CDR3: TGCAGCGTATCACCGGGAGTGGATGGCTACACCTTC.

The chain combines TRBV9 with TRBJ2-1; weak D call: TRBD2 (6 bases). Germline loops: CDR1 SGDLS, CDR2 YYNGEE. The length of the CDR3 is 15 residues. Trimming removed 4 bases at V and 4 bases at J, with 15 bases between. The CDR3 loop reads CASSPRVAVYNEQFF. CDR3 nucleotides: TGTGCCAGCAGCCCCCGGGTAGCGGTATACAATGAGCAGTTCTTC.

The chain combines TRBV15 with TRBJ2-7; 7 positions match TRBD1. The CDR3 is 18 residues long. Trimming cost V 1 base and J 1 base; bases outside gene matches: 13. Germline CDR1 LNHNV, CDR2 YYDKDF (reference sequence). For the CDR3, the DNA is TGTGCCACCAGCAGAGGTAGGCTTGAGACAGGGCGATCCTACGAGCAGTACTTC. It yields the protein CATSRGRLETGRSYEQYF.